The entry below gives a single TCR beta chain sequence along with its context. An end of the junction differs from the germline gene, which may be a read error. Germline CDR1 SSHAT, CDR2 FNYEAQ (reference sequence). This CDR3 is 15 amino acids long. Control patients had untreated stable or active relapsing-remitting multiple sclerosis by revised McDonald criteria. The sample originates from a study of CD8 T cells in Susac syndrome. When the RNA was reverse transcribed, random hexamers were used with an input of roughly 0.45 to 1 ug. The method of amplification for TCR beta CDR3 was immunoSEQ multiplex PCR, covering 54 Vbeta and 13 Jbeta. Each CDR3 protein is one row after TCRdb ran MiXCR on the immunoSEQ multiplex PCR reads. This sample yields roughly 300,000 distinct CDR3 sequences, of which roughly 85% are seen a single time; 0.11% belongs to the top ten.

This TCR came from a human donor with multiple sclerosis. The sequenced sample was CD8+ T cells from PBMCs. The V call is TRBV7-7, the J call TRBJ1-3, with no clear D. CDR3 nucleotide sequence: TGTGCTAGCAGCTTAGGACGGAACTCTGGAAACACCATATATTTT. Translated, it gives CASSLGRNSGNTIYF.